This is a list of T cell receptor beta chains from one sample in a study of blood T cell repertoires in COVID-19. Generated by immunoSEQ multiplex PCR, the TCRdb table keeps only in-frame clones and is missing some. The repertoire includes around 300,000 clones, more than 80% of them detected once, and 3% sits in the top ten. Input material: peripheral blood. The receptor source for this set is a woman under 40 with active or convalescent COVID-19. Each CDR3 is given with its conserved first and last residue. The D gene is left open where the match is weak. Clone size, where shown, is once, few, many, or a class for clones that have expanded.

J gene	clone size	D gene	V gene	CDR3 DNA	CDR3 protein
TRBJ1-5	.	TRBD1	TRBV5-6	TGTGCCAGCAGCACACCGGGACAGCGGAGCAATCAGCCCCAGCATTTT	CASSTPGQRSNQPQHF
TRBJ2-7	.	.	TRBV6-5	TGTGCCAGCAGTTTCGGACAGCTGGCTACCTACGAGCAGTACTTC	CASSFGQLATYEQYF
TRBJ1-5	.	.	TRBV7-8	TGTGCCAGCAGCTTAGAAAATACAGGGAATCAGCCCCAGCATTTT	CASSLENTGNQPQHF
TRBJ1-5	.	.	TRBV5-4	TGTGCCAGCAGCACGAGTCCAGGGAGCAATCAGCCCCAGCATTTT	CASSTSPGSNQPQHF
TRBJ1-5	.	TRBD1	TRBV27	TGTGCCAGCAGTTTATCGGGGACAGGCAGGGGTCAGCCCCAGCATTTT	CASSLSGTGRGQPQHF
TRBJ2-5	.	TRBD1	TRBV7-8	TGTGCCAGCAGCTCGGAAAGCAACAGGGGGCGATACGGCTTGGAGACCCAGTACTTC	CASSSESNRGRYGLETQYF
TRBJ2-1	.	TRBD1	TRBV24-1	TGTGCCACCAGTGACGGGACAGCCAGTACCTACAATGAGCAGTTCTTC	CATSDGTASTYNEQFF
TRBJ1-1	.	.	TRBV20-1	TGCAGTGCTAACAGGGCTACTGAAGCTTTCTTT	CSANRATEAFF
TRBJ2-3	.	TRBD1	TRBV4-1	TGCGCCAGCAGGTTCCAGGGGGCCGGCACAGATACGCAGTATTTT	CASRFQGAGTDTQYF
TRBJ1-1	.	TRBD1	TRBV3-1/TRBV3-2	TGTGCCAGCAGCCAACCGGGACAGTCCACTGAAGCTTTCTTT	CASSQPGQSTEAFF
TRBJ2-3	.	TRBD2	TRBV7-8	TGTGCCAGCAGCCCTTCCGGGCGGGGGAGCAGCACAGATACGCAGTATTTT	CASSPSGRGSSTDTQYF
TRBJ1-1	.	.	TRBV7-8	TGTGCCAGCAGCTTAGATCAGGGTGGCACTGAAGCTTTCTTT	CASSLDQGGTEAFF
TRBJ1-5	.	.	TRBV27	TGTGCCAGCTACCGACAGGTGAATAGCAATCAGCCCCAGCATTTT	CASYRQVNSNQPQHF
TRBJ1-4	once	.	TRBV12-3/TRBV12-4	TGTGCCAGCAGTTTTAGGGGCAGTCCCCTGTTTTTT	CASSFRGSPLFF
TRBJ1-3	.	.	TRBV19	TGTGCCAGTAGTATCTTGGGGAGCCACTCTGGAAACACCATATATTTT	CASSILGSHSGNTIYF
TRBJ1-5	.	.	TRBV27	TGTGCCAGCAGTTTAGGATGGGGCAAGGGACAGCCCCAGCATTTT	CASSLGWGKGQPQHF
TRBJ1-2	.	.	TRBV27	TGTGCCAGCAGTTTAAGCGCCGGCTATGGCTACACCTTC	CASSLSAGYGYTF
TRBJ2-1	.	TRBD2	TRBV5-4	TGTGCCAGCAGCCCGGAGACTAGCCGCCCATACAATGAGCAGTTCTTC	CASSPETSRPYNEQFF
TRBJ2-3	.	.	TRBV5-8	TGTGCCAGCAGCACGGAGGCGCTGGTAATGGATACGCAGTATTTT	CASSTEALVMDTQYF
TRBJ1-5	.	.	TRBV27	TGTGCCAGCAGTATAAACACGAATCAGCCCCAGCATTTT	CASSINTNQPQHF
TRBJ1-2	once	.	TRBV5-1	TGCGCCAGCAGCTGGGAAGGAGGGCTAGGGGAAGGCTACACCTTC	CASSWEGGLGEGYTF
TRBJ1-6	.	.	TRBV7-9	TGTGCCAGCAGCCGAGGAAATAATTCACCCCTCCACTTT	CASSRGNNSPLHF
TRBJ2-3	.	TRBD1	TRBV28	TGTGCCAGCAGTTTGGCGGACAGGGAAAGCACAGATACGCAGTATTTT	CASSLADRESTDTQYF
TRBJ2-2	once	TRBD2	TRBV20-1	TGCAGTGCTAGTAAAACTAGCGGGGGCGGGACCGGGGAGCTGTTTTTT	CSASKTSGGGTGELFF
TRBJ1-4	.	TRBD1	TRBV3-1/TRBV3-2	TGTGCCAGCAGCCAAGAACAGGGGGCGAGGGAAAAACTGTTTTTT	CASSQEQGAREKLFF
TRBJ2-3	.	TRBD1	TRBV5-1	TGCGCCAGCAGCTTACAGGGGGATACGCAGTATTTT	CASSLQGDTQYF
TRBJ2-7	.	.	TRBV29-1	TGCAGCGTTGAAATAGGGCCGGTCGGGGGCGAGCAGTACTTC	CSVEIGPVGGEQYF
TRBJ1-4	.	TRBD1	TRBV27	TGTGCCAGCAGTAAGCGACAGGGGAAGGAAAAACTGTTTTTT	CASSKRQGKEKLFF
TRBJ1-4	.	TRBD1	TRBV18	TGTGCCAGCTTTTCTGGACAGGACGCAAAACTGTTTTTT	CASFSGQDAKLFF
TRBJ2-6	.	.	TRBV30	TGTGCCTGGAGTACCCCGGGGGCTGGGGCCAACGTCCTGACTTTC	CAWSTPGAGANVLTF
TRBJ2-5	.	TRBD1	TRBV27	TGTGCCAGCAGTCGCCTCAGGGACAGGGGACAAGAGACCCAGTACTTC	CASSRLRDRGQETQYF
TRBJ2-3	.	.	TRBV12-3/TRBV12-4	TGTGCCAGCACCAAACTCGGCACAGATACGCAGTATTTT	CASTKLGTDTQYF
TRBJ2-7	.	TRBD1	TRBV5-1	TGCGCCAGCTCCGGACAGGGGAGTGACGAGCAGTACTTC	CASSGQGSDEQYF
TRBJ1-6	few	TRBD1	TRBV25-1	TGTGCCAGCAGTCGCTCTGGGACAGGGGGAGGTTCACCCCTCCACTTT	CASSRSGTGGGSPLHF
TRBJ2-1	.	TRBD2	TRBV5-1	TGCGCCAGCAGCTTGGGACTAGCGGACTCCACTTACAATGAGCAGTTCTTC	CASSLGLADSTYNEQFF
TRBJ2-7	once	.	TRBV7-8	TGTGCCAGCAGCTTAGCTCTCCCGGGAAACCACGAGCAGTACTTC	CASSLALPGNHEQYF
TRBJ1-4	.	TRBD1	TRBV24-1	TGTGCCACCAGTAGGGACAGTAATGAAAAACTGTTTTTT	CATSRDSNEKLFF